This entry lists 27 T cell receptor beta chains sequenced from one sample in a study of T cells of healthy individuals. From the 5' RACE reads, TCRdb called clonotypes with MiXCR, one entry per CDR3 protein. Seen here are some 100,000 distinct CDR3 sequences, 17% observed once, and the top ten hold around 6.4%. These receptors all come from a human donor in good health.

There are many counts of this clonotype. The chain combines TRBV15 with TRBJ2-1, with TRBD2 matching 9 bases. CDR3 size: 16 residues. V shed 3 bases and J 4 bases; nucleotides not matched to a gene: 7. Germline values: CDR1 LNHNV, CDR2 YYDKDF (reference sequence). The CDR3 spells CATSRVPSGGYNEQFF. CDR3 bases: TGTGCCACCAGCAGGGTCCCCAGCGGGGGGTACAATGAGCAGTTCTTC.

This clonotype turned up a few times. CDR3 DNA: TGCAGCGTCGGGGGACAGCGCTATGGCTACACCTTC. Translated: CSVGGQRYGYTF. The V and J genes are TRBV29-1 and TRBJ1-2; TRBD1 agrees at 7 bases. The junction had 5 bases not matched to a gene; V was cut back by 6 bases and J by 4 bases. Germline CDR1 SQVTM, CDR2 ANQGSEA. The CDR3 loop spans 12 amino acids.

The chain links TRBV29-1 to TRBJ1-2; 9 nucleotides align to TRBD1. CDR3 length: 13 amino acids. The V and J ends lost 5 bases and 5 bases, in that order; junction bases with no gene match: 6. Germline V gene lookup returns CDR1 SQVTM and CDR2 ANQGSEA. The CDR3 spells CSVPGQGEYGYTF. The CDR3 coding sequence is TGCAGCGTTCCGGGACAGGGAGAATATGGCTACACCTTC.

The chain joins TRBV15 to TRBJ1-5; 8 bases align to TRBD1. The V gene's germline CDR1 is LNHNV and CDR2 YYDKDF (reference sequence). V trimming: 7 bases; J trimming: 2 bases; junction bases outside the gene matches: 4. This CDR3 comprises 14 residues. Here the CDR3 reads CATNDRGGNQPQHF. The CDR3 nucleotides are TGTGCCACCAACGACAGGGGTGGCAATCAGCCCCAGCATTTT.

V and J are TRBV28 and TRBJ2-4; TRBD1 might be the D (6 bases). The CDR3 has 15 amino acids. Germline V gives CDR1 MDHEN, CDR2 SYDVKM. The V and J ends lost 3 bases and 0 bases respectively, with 9 bases between them. CDR3 nucleotide sequence: TGTGCCAGCAGTTTTAGGGGGTTAGCCAAAAACATTCAGTACTTC. Translation gives CASSFRGLAKNIQYF.

This clonotype came up a few times. In DNA form, the CDR3 reads TGTGCCAGCAGCTTAGGGACACCGGTGGGCTCCTATAATTCACCCCTCCACTTT. Its protein is CASSLGTPVGSYNSPLHF. This chain joins TRBV7-9 and TRBJ1-6; TRBD1 might be the D (5 bases). Germline CDR1 is SEHNR and CDR2 is FQNEAQ (reference sequence). The CDR3 totals 18 residues. V lost 1 base and J lost 0, with 13 bases in between.

This clonotype has at least ten counts. The chain links TRBV12-3 or TRBV12-4 to TRBJ1-5; possibly TRBD1 for D (6 bases). This CDR3 has 13 residues. The germline V and J ends were trimmed by 6 bases and 5 bases, with 11 bases remaining between them. CDR3 sequence: CASRLDSHQPQHF. Here the CDR3 DNA reads TGTGCCAGCAGGTTGGACAGCCATCAGCCCCAGCATTTT.

The rearrangement uses TRBV20-1 and TRBJ1-5, with D tentatively TRBD1 (6 bases). The germline V gene has CDR1 DFQATT and CDR2 SNEGSKA (reference sequence). Trimming cost V 1 base and J 5 bases, with 9 bases left between them. This CDR3 comprises 13 residues. Written as DNA, the CDR3 is TGCAGTGCTAGAGTCAACAGGGATCAGCCCCAGCATTTT. Translation gives CSARVNRDQPQHF.

There are many counts of this clonotype. The chain joins TRBV7-6 to TRBJ1-6, with D unresolved. The CDR3 is 14 residues long. The germline CDR1 and CDR2 sequences are SGHVS and FNYEAQ. Deletions cut 5 bases from V and 5 bases from J, with 10 bases between. This CDR3 is CASSTTINNSPLHF. DNA for the CDR3: TGTGCCAGCAGCACCACAATAAATAATTCACCCCTCCACTTT.

As concerns this clonotype: This may come from a read error, since a much larger clone is one base off. The chain has TRBV6-6 and TRBJ2-7; 13 bases are a match to TRBD2. V shed 5 bases, J shed 5 bases, and the junction held 12 bases outside the gene matches. CDR1 and CDR2 (germline): MNHNY, SVGAGI (reference sequence). This CDR3 comprises 17 residues. The DNA for the CDR3 is TGTGCCAGCAGTAATGGGACTAGCGGGACTATCTACGACGAGCAGTACTTC. Translating it yields CASSNGTSGTIYDEQYF.

This clonotype turned up a few times. V is TRBV11-2 and J is TRBJ2-7; the D gene is possibly TRBD2 (5 bases). The germline CDR1 and CDR2 sequences are SGHAT and FQNNGV. The CDR3 is 17 residues long. V gave up 1 base and J gave up 2 bases, with 18 bases separating them. CDR3 region: CASSLGDARTPPYEQYF. The CDR3 DNA is TGTGCCAGCAGCTTAGGTGATGCTCGGACTCCTCCCTACGAGCAGTACTTC. The whole variable domain, remainder taken from reference TRBV11-2 and TRBJ2-7, is EAGVAQSPRYKIIEKRQSVAFWCNPISGHATLYWYQQILGQGPKLLIQFQNNGVVDDSQLPKDRFSAERLKGVDSTLKIQPAKLEDSAVYLCASSLGDARTPPYEQYFGPGTRLTVT.

The V gene is TRBV7-3, the J gene TRBJ2-1; D gene ambiguous. CDR1 SGHTA and CDR2 FQGTGA come from the germline V gene. This CDR3 spans 15 amino acids. V was shortened by 6 bases and J by 0 bases, with 12 bases between the two germline ends. Written as DNA, the CDR3 is TGTGCCAGCAGTTTGTCTGATCCCTCCTACAATGAGCAGTTCTTC. This codes for CASSLSDPSYNEQFF.

In this sample, this clonotype turned up a few times. The chain has TRBV28 and TRBJ2-7; D is uncertain. The length of the CDR3 is 12 residues. CDR1 is MDHEN and CDR2 is SYDVKM in the germline V gene. The ends were cut back, 4 bases at V and 6 bases at J, with 10 bases in the middle. The CDR3 region is CASSYDLAEQYF. The CDR3 DNA follows: TGTGCCAGCAGTTACGACTTGGCCGAGCAGTACTTC.

This clonotype was counted at least ten times. The rearrangement links TRBV28 to TRBJ2-1; 9 bases match TRBD1. CDR1 is MDHEN, CDR2 SYDVKM, per germline. Trimming cost V 3 bases and J 5 bases; bases outside gene matches: 5. The CDR3 covers 15 residues. CDR3 nucleotide sequence: TGTGCCAGCAGTTTCCGGACAGGGGTACACAATGAGCAGTTCTTC. Its translation is CASSFRTGVHNEQFF.

The chain carries TRBV5-1 and TRBJ1-1, with unresolved D. The CDR3 totals 13 residues. Germline CDR1 SGHRS, CDR2 YFSETQ. The V end lost 1 base, the J end lost 0 bases, and 4 bases lay between the germline ends. CDR3 residues: CASSLIVNTEAFF. CDR3 coding DNA: TGCGCCAGCAGCTTGATCGTGAACACTGAAGCTTTCTTT.

The chain combines TRBV28 with TRBJ1-2; maybe TRBD1 (6 bases). V lost 6 bases to trimming and J lost 2 bases, with 13 bases between them. Germline V gene sequence: CDR1 MDHEN, CDR2 SYDVKM. The CDR3 sequence is 14 residues long. CDR3: CASSLPQGNYGYTF. The CDR3 nucleotides read TGTGCCAGCAGCCTCCCCCAGGGGAACTATGGCTACACCTTC.

This clonotype was counted many times. V usage is TRBV20-1 and J usage is TRBJ2-1, with 8 bases fitting TRBD2. The germline V gene has CDR1 DFQATT and CDR2 SNEGSKA (reference sequence). The V and J ends lost 1 base and 7 bases, in that order; junction bases with no gene match: 9. The CDR3 extends over 15 amino acids. This CDR3 is CSARGSLADGNEQFF. The CDR3 region has the DNA TGCAGTGCTAGAGGGTCACTAGCGGACGGGAATGAGCAGTTCTTC.

The rearrangement uses TRBV7-2 and TRBJ2-5, with 15 bases that match TRBD2. This CDR3 comprises 19 residues. Germline loops: CDR1 SGHTA, CDR2 FQGNSA. V shed 5 bases and J 4 bases; nucleotides not matched to a gene: 14. The chain's CDR3 is CASSRRTSGGGSPRETQYF. The CDR3 DNA reads TGTGCCAGCAGCCGTCGGACTAGCGGGGGGGGTTCGCCCCGAGAGACCCAGTACTTC.

The CDR3 spells CASSPGGAYNEQFF. The CDR3 coding sequence is TGCGCCAGCAGCCCAGGGGGCGCCTACAATGAGCAGTTCTTC. The V and J genes are TRBV5-1 and TRBJ2-1; 8 positions agree with TRBD1. The trim removed 4 bases at V and 2 bases at J, leaving 2 bases unmatched. The V gene's germline CDR1 is SGHRS and CDR2 YFSETQ. The length of the CDR3 is 14 residues.

This clonotype showed up just a few times. The J gene is TRBJ2-5, the V gene TRBV24-1; 13 bases fit TRBD2. V shed 7 bases and J 4 bases; nucleotides not matched to a gene: 5. The CDR3 length is 15 residues. CDR1 and CDR2 (germline): KGHDR, SFDVKD. The CDR3 DNA sequence: TGTGCCACCAGCGGACTAGCGGGAGAAGGAGAGACCCAGTACTTC. Protein product: CATSGLAGEGETQYF.

The chain is built from TRBV4-1 and TRBJ1-2, with a tentative D call TRBD1 (6 bases). V dropped 2 bases and J dropped 4 bases, with 14 bases sitting between them. Germline CDR1 reads MGHRA; CDR2 reads YSYEKL. The CDR3 spans 15 residues. CDR3 coding DNA: TGCGCCAGCAGCCAAAGGACAGAAGTCCTCTATGGCTACACCTTC. Its translation: CASSQRTEVLYGYTF.

The genes are TRBV5-1 and TRBJ2-3; 12 nucleotides align to TRBD2. This CDR3 has 16 residues. The germline V gene encodes CDR1 SGHRS and CDR2 YFSETQ. Losses at the gene ends were 4 bases for V and 1 base for J; bases not matched to a gene: 4. Here the CDR3 DNA reads TGCGCCAGCAGCATGAGGACTAGCGGGGGCACAGATACGCAGTATTTT. Translation: CASSMRTSGGTDTQYF. Variable domain in full (rest from reference TRBV5-1 and TRBJ2-3): KAGVTQTPRYLIKTRGQQVTLSCSPISGHRSVSWYQQTPGQGLQFLFEYFSETQRNKGNFPGRFSGRQFSNSRSEMNVSTLELGDSALYLCASSMRTSGGTDTQYFGPGTRLTVL.

This clonotype has only a few counts. V and J are TRBV7-8 and TRBJ2-6; perhaps D is TRBD1 or TRBD2 (5 bases each). Per germline, CDR1 SGHVS and CDR2 FQNEAQ. This CDR3 has 17 amino acids. V lost 1 base to trimming and J lost 0 bases, with 10 bases between them. The CDR3 DNA is TGTGCCAGCAGCTTAGGGGGGTTAACCTCTGGGGCCAACGTCCTGACTTTC. It yields the protein CASSLGGLTSGANVLTF.

The V and J genes are TRBV3-1 and TRBJ2-7; no clear D. This CDR3 contains 12 residues. Trimming stripped 4 bases from V and 3 bases from J, with 7 bases between. Germline values: CDR1 LGHDT, CDR2 YNNKEL (reference sequence). The CDR3 protein is CASSPRSYEQYF. The CDR3 nucleotides read TGTGCCAGCAGCCCTCGCAGCTACGAGCAGTACTTC.

The chain couples TRBV28 to TRBJ2-3, with 11 nucleotides matching TRBD2. This CDR3 has 16 residues. The V gene end was trimmed by 7 bases and the J gene end by 5 bases; junction bases not matched to a gene: 11. CDR1 is MDHEN, CDR2 SYDVKM, per germline. CDR3 amino acids: CASKIFSGGAVDTQYF. DNA of the CDR3: TGTGCCAGCAAAATATTTAGCGGGGGGGCCGTAGATACGCAGTATTTT. The full variable domain, in which reference TRBV28 and TRBJ2-3 provide the parts outside the CDR3, is DVKVTQSSRYLVKRTGEKVFLECVQDMDHENMFWYRQDPGLGLRLIYFSYDVKMKEKGDIPEGYSVSREKKERFSLILESASTNQTSMYLCASKIFSGGAVDTQYFGPGTRLTVL.

This chain links TRBV20-1 with TRBJ2-1; 10 bases are shared with TRBD2. CDR3 length: 14 amino acids. Germline V CDR1 and CDR2: DFQATT, SNEGSKA (reference sequence). The V and J ends lost 3 bases and 5 bases, in that order; junction bases with no gene match: 4. For the CDR3, the DNA is TGCAGTGCTAGGGCTCTAGCGGGGGACAATGAGCAGTTCTTC. Its protein product is CSARALAGDNEQFF.

This clonotype occurred a few times. This chain joins TRBV7-2 and TRBJ2-3, with D tentatively TRBD2 (5 bases). Germline V gene lookup returns CDR1 SGHTA and CDR2 FQGNSA. The CDR3 spans 15 residues. Between the trimmed V and J ends, which lost 5 bases and 5 bases, there was a span of 17 bases. CDR3 loop: CASSPFALDKDTQYF. The CDR3 DNA sequence: TGTGCCAGCAGCCCATTCGCACTAGATAAAGATACGCAGTATTTT.